This T cell receptor beta chain came from a study of cytomegalovirus exposure and HLA in healthy donors. Background on the study: Sequencing of about 179 million T cells in an earlier analysis found 95 million to 120 million unique TCR beta sequences. Study findings and constraints: Being indistinguishable, some V segments were excluded, TRBV6-2 and TRBV6-3 among them. For TCR beta chains, V- and J-gene trimming was later linked to a missense DCLRE1C variant. Reports described diagnosis of cytomegalovirus status by the classifier as highly specific and sensitive.

The PCR used 60 Vbeta and 13 Jbeta primers. Here immunoSEQ multiplex PCR was the method, and the copy in TCRdb shows in-frame clones only, minus some. Of around 100,000 clones in the sample, approximately 79% were seen once. As to this clone: Its target is unknown.

V dropped 5 bases and J dropped 2; count of bases not matched to a gene: 2. The V gene's germline CDR1 is MNHNY and CDR2 SVGAGI (reference sequence). The CDR3 is made up of 13 amino acids. The chain links TRBV6-6 to TRBJ1-2; 7 bases align to TRBD1. This receptor was obtained from a woman aged 60-75 years in good health and CMV-seropositive. Sequencing input: PBMCs. For the CDR3, the DNA is TGTGCCAGCAGTATGACAGGGAACTATGGCTACACCTTC. Encoded protein: CASSMTGNYGYTF.